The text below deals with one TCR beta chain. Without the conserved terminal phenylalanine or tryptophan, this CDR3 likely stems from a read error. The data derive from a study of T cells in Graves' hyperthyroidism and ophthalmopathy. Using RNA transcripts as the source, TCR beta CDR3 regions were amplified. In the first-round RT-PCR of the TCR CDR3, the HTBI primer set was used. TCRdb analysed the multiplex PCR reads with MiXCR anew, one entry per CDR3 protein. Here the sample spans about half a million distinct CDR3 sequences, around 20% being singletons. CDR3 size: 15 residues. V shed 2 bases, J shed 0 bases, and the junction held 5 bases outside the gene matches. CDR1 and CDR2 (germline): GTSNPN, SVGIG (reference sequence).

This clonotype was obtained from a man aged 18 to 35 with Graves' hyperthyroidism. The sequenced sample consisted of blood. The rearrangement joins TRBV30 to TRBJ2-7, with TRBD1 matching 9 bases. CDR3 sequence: CAWSLGQGVSYEQYL. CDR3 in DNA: TGTGCCTGGAGTTTGGGACAGGGTGTCTCCTACGAGCAGTACCTC.